Listed here are 30 T cell receptor beta chains from one sample, sequenced in a study of blood T cell repertoires in COVID-19. Data came from immunoSEQ multiplex PCR; TCRdb stores just in-frame clones and leaves some out. The repertoire holds fewer than 400,000 clones, with more than 75% as singletons. The sequenced material came from peripheral blood. These receptors were taken from a human donor in a cohort sampled during active COVID-19.

This rearrangement joins TRBV11-2 to TRBJ2-7; no clear D gene. This CDR3 contains 12 residues. V was cut by 4 bases and J by 4 bases, with 8 bases left in between. Germline V gene sequence: CDR1 SGHAT, CDR2 FQNNGV. The CDR3 protein is CASSYDLYEQYF. CDR3 DNA: TGTGCCAGCAGCTACGACTTGTACGAGCAGTACTTC.

The rearrangement uses TRBV11-3 and TRBJ2-2; a possible D gene is TRBD2 (6 bases). Germline CDR1 is SGHNT and CDR2 is YENEEA. Trimming removed 4 bases at V and 1 base at J, with 7 bases between. The CDR3 covers 14 residues. CDR3 DNA: TGTGCCAGCAGCTCGGGGGAGAACACCGGGGAGCTGTTTTTT. It is translated as CASSSGENTGELFF.

This clone was seen only once. V is TRBV28 and J is TRBJ1-6, with 8 bases aligning to TRBD1. V lost 2 bases and J lost 7; bases outside the gene matches: 10. The CDR3 spans 17 residues. Germline V gives CDR1 MDHEN, CDR2 SYDVKM. Here the CDR3 DNA reads TGTGCCAGCAGTTTAAAGGCAGGGGGCGAACGGAATTCACCCCTCCACTTT. This encodes CASSLKAGGERNSPLHF.

The gene calls are TRBV20-1 and TRBJ2-3; D possibly corresponds to TRBD1 (6 bases). This CDR3 contains 15 residues. Germline V CDR1 and CDR2: DFQATT, SNEGSKA (reference sequence). Trimming took 3 bases from V and 2 from J, leaving 15 bases between them. CDR3 coding DNA: TGCAGTGCTAGTATCAGGACAGCCTCCACAGATACGCAGTATTTT. Its protein is CSASIRTASTDTQYF.

The chain links TRBV6-5 to TRBJ1-6; 7 bases align to TRBD1. There are 15 residues in the CDR3. The J segment lost 9 bases and the V segment lost 6 bases, leaving 11 bases of the junction unmatched. CDR1 is MNHEY, CDR2 SVGAGI, per germline. CDR3 in amino acids: CASSQIRDSSSPLHF. The CDR3 coding sequence is TGTGCCAGCAGCCAAATCCGGGACAGCAGTTCACCCCTCCACTTT.

The V and J genes are TRBV10-3 and TRBJ2-1; 8 positions agree with TRBD2. Trimming cost V 1 base and J 2 bases; bases outside gene matches: 7. Germline values: CDR1 ENHRY, CDR2 SYGVKD. The CDR3 totals 17 residues. CDR3 residues: CAISELGEAGAYNEQFF. For the CDR3, the DNA is TGTGCCATCAGTGAGTTGGGAGAAGCGGGAGCCTACAATGAGCAGTTCTTC.

This clone was seen just once. Written as DNA, the CDR3 is TGTGCCAGCAGCCCGACAGGGGGCTACGAGCAGTACTTC. It yields the protein CASSPTGGYEQYF. J is TRBJ2-7 and V is TRBV2, with 9 bases fitting TRBD1. V dropped 6 bases and J dropped 3; count of bases not matched to a gene: 3. Germline V gives CDR1 SNHLY, CDR2 FYNNEI. The CDR3 has 13 residues.

V and J are TRBV18 and TRBJ2-1; maybe TRBD1 (6 bases). The ends were cut back, 0 bases at V and 2 bases at J, with 14 bases in the middle. The germline gives CDR1 KGHSH, CDR2 LQKENI. The CDR3 runs 17 residues. The CDR3 bases are TGTGCCAGCTCACCACCCGACAGGTTAGGCGCCTACAATGAGCAGTTCTTC. This sequence encodes CASSPPDRLGAYNEQFF.

This sequence joins TRBV9 and TRBJ2-3; 11 bases fit TRBD2. This CDR3 region has 16 residues. Germline V gene lookup returns CDR1 SGDLS and CDR2 YYNGEE. The V and J ends lost 2 bases and 5 bases, in that order; junction bases with no gene match: 7. This chain's CDR3 is CASSVLSGGVRDTQYF. The CDR3 region has the DNA TGTGCCAGCAGCGTCCTTAGCGGGGGGGTGAGAGATACGCAGTATTTT.

This chain uses TRBV7-9 with TRBJ2-1; 8 bases are a match to TRBD2. J gave up 1 base and V 8 bases, and 1 base lay outside the gene matches. Germline V gene data show CDR1 as SEHNR and CDR2 as FQNEAQ (reference sequence). The length of the CDR3 is 13 residues. CDR3 sequence reads: CASERESYNEQFF. The CDR3 nucleotides read TGTGCCAGCGAGCGGGAGTCCTACAATGAGCAGTTCTTC.

The chain joins TRBV7-9 to TRBJ1-4, with D maybe TRBD1 (5 bases). This CDR3 region has 11 residues. Germline V gives CDR1 SEHNR, CDR2 FQNEAQ (reference sequence). Trimming left V 5 bases short and J 8 bases short, with 6 bases between. The CDR3 DNA sequence: TGTGCCAGCAGCCGACAGGAAAAACTGTTTTTT. Protein: CASSRQEKLFF.

The chain couples TRBV5-1 to TRBJ1-1; D is unclear. V lost 0 bases to trimming and J lost 0 bases, with 6 bases between them. CDR3 length equals 14 residues. Germline values: CDR1 SGHRS, CDR2 YFSETQ. The CDR3 nucleotides read TGCGCCAGCAGCTTGGGACTCTTGAACACTGAAGCTTTCTTT. This sequence encodes CASSLGLLNTEAFF.

In its sample, this clone was seen once. The J gene is TRBJ2-5, the V gene TRBV2; 7 nucleotides align to TRBD1. Trimming removed 8 bases from V and 4 bases from J; junction bases left unmatched: 10. Germline V gene data show CDR1 as SNHLY and CDR2 as FYNNEI. This CDR3 region has 14 residues. CDR3 coding DNA: TGTGCCAGCGCAGAGGGGGCGCGCGGAGAGACCCAGTACTTC. Translated, it gives CASAEGARGETQYF.

The V call is TRBV21-1, the J call TRBJ2-6; TRBD1 is the table's D call, not checked against the DNA. TRBV21-1 counts as a pseudogene. The CDR3 contains 16 residues. The DNA for the CDR3 is TGTGCCAGCAGCAAGACAGGGGGCAATGGGGCCAACGTCCTGACTTTC. Protein product: CASSKTGGNGANVLTF.

The V and J genes are TRBV19 and TRBJ1-6; 7 bases line up with TRBD1. Trimming cost V 6 bases and J 0 bases; bases outside gene matches: 5. The CDR3 is 16 residues long. In germline, CDR1 is LNHDA, CDR2 SQIVND (reference sequence). CDR3 coding DNA: TGTGCCAGTAGCCCGGACAGGAGCTCCTATAATTCACCCCTCCACTTT. It yields the protein CASSPDRSSYNSPLHF.

The chain recombines TRBV2 with TRBJ1-2; D unresolved. Trimming took off 4 bases at V and 3 bases at J, with 12 bases between the two ends. This CDR3 has 14 amino acids. Per the germline V gene, CDR1 is SNHLY and CDR2 is FYNNEI. In nucleotides, the CDR3 is TGTGCCAGCAGTGGGGCCTATTGGGACTATGGCTACACCTTC. Translation gives CASSGAYWDYGYTF.

This chain uses TRBV5-1 with TRBJ2-3, with 11 bases identical to TRBD2. Germline CDR1 SGHRS, CDR2 YFSETQ. CDR3 length equals 15 residues. V lost 4 bases to trimming and J lost 2 bases; unmatched junction nucleotides: 3. The CDR3 DNA reads as TGCGCCAGCAGCGTGGGACTAGCGGACACAGATACGCAGTATTTT. This encodes CASSVGLADTDTQYF.

The rearrangement links TRBV19 to TRBJ2-2; 7 bases line up with TRBD1. The junction had 10 bases not matched to a gene; V was cut back by 6 bases and J by 6 bases. The CDR3 length is 15 residues. Germline lookup yields CDR1 LNHDA and CDR2 SQIVND (reference sequence). CDR3: CASSNRQGRSGELFF. In DNA, the CDR3 is TGTGCCAGTAGCAACCGACAGGGTCGGTCCGGGGAGCTGTTTTTT.

This clone came up a few times. The chain couples TRBV7-2 to TRBJ1-1; 7 bases are shared with TRBD1. This CDR3 comprises 14 residues. The germline V gene encodes CDR1 SGHTA and CDR2 FQGNSA. V shed 10 bases and J 7 bases; nucleotides not matched to a gene: 15. This CDR3 is CATRKEVGGDEAFF. Here the CDR3 DNA reads TGTGCCACCCGGAAGGAAGTAGGGGGCGATGAAGCTTTCTTT. The full variable domain, with the rest looked up from reference TRBV7-2 and TRBJ1-1, is GAGVSQSPSNKVTEKGKDVELRCDPISGHTALYWYRQSLGQGLEFLIYFQGNSAPDKSGLPSDRFSAERTGGSVSTLTIQRTQQEDSAVYLCATRKEVGGDEAFFGQGTRLTVV.

The chain recombines TRBV4-2 with TRBJ2-3; 7 bases match TRBD1. V trimming: 2 bases; J trimming: 2 bases; junction bases outside the gene matches: 13. This CDR3 has 18 residues. Germline values: CDR1 LGHNA, CDR2 YNFKEQ. The CDR3 loop reads CASSQHPTGNGATDTQYF. The CDR3, as DNA: TGTGCCAGCAGCCAACATCCGACAGGGAACGGGGCCACAGATACGCAGTATTTT.

This chain uses TRBV4-1 with TRBJ1-6; D ambiguous. The CDR3 runs to 15 residues. Trimming shortened V by 4 bases and J by 0 bases, and 7 bases separated the two germline ends. Germline-derived CDR1 and CDR2 are MGHRA and YSYEKL. CDR3 nucleotide sequence: TGCGCCAGCAGCCCCGTGAGCTCCTATAATTCACCCCTCCACTTT. This encodes CASSPVSSYNSPLHF.

The chain combines TRBV6-5 with TRBJ1-2; TRBD1 aligns across 8 bases. Trimming cost V 4 bases and J 6 bases; bases outside gene matches: 4. CDR3 length equals 13 residues. Germline-derived CDR1 and CDR2 are MNHEY and SVGAGI. The CDR3 DNA is TGTGCCAGCAGTTTAACAGGGGGTCATGGCTACACCTTC. Encoded protein: CASSLTGGHGYTF.

The V call is TRBV29-1, the J call TRBJ2-1, with 8 bases that match TRBD2. With 3 bases clipped from V and 7 bases from J, the junction kept 5 bases outside the gene matches. Germline lookup yields CDR1 SQVTM and CDR2 ANQGSEA. This CDR3 is built from 13 residues. This CDR3 is CSVEAGGGNEQFF. In nucleotides, the CDR3 is TGCAGCGTTGAGGCGGGAGGTGGGAATGAGCAGTTCTTC.

Note on this clone: The sample contains more than one DNA sequence encoding this CDR3. The chain links TRBV5-1 to TRBJ2-1; TRBD2 is a possible D gene (5 bases). V lost 2 bases, J lost 3 bases, and 12 bases lay in between. Germline values: CDR1 SGHRS, CDR2 YFSETQ. The CDR3 sequence is 15 residues long. The CDR3 loop reads CASSLGSGGYNEQFF. The DNA for the CDR3 is TGCGCCAGCAGCTTAGGGAGCGGCGGCTACAATGAGCAGTTCTTC. Variable domain in full (rest from reference TRBV5-1 and TRBJ2-1): KAGVTQTPRYLIKTRGQQVTLSCSPISGHRSVSWYQQTPGQGLQFLFEYFSETQRNKGNFPGRFSGRQFSNSRSEMNVSTLELGDSALYLCASSLGSGGYNEQFFGPGTRLTVL.

The chain has TRBV28 and TRBJ1-6; perhaps TRBD1 as D (5 bases). CDR1 is MDHEN, CDR2 SYDVKM, per germline. This CDR3 spans 14 amino acids. Trimming left V 6 bases short and J 10 bases short, with 16 bases between. CDR3 nucleotide sequence: TGTGCCAGCAGGCTCCTGCAGGGTGGATCACCCCTCCACTTT. This encodes CASRLLQGGSPLHF.

The chain's CDR3 is CASTTETGDGYTF. CDR3 sequence (DNA): TGTGCCAGTACCACCGAGACAGGGGATGGCTACACCTTC. V is TRBV19 and J is TRBJ1-2; 8 bases are a match to TRBD1. This CDR3 is 13 amino acids long. With V trimmed by 7 bases and J by 6 bases, 7 bases remained unmatched. In germline, CDR1 is LNHDA, CDR2 SQIVND (reference sequence).

The gene calls are TRBV7-8 and TRBJ2-2; 7 bases agree with TRBD2. The V gene end was trimmed by 4 bases and the J gene end by 2 bases; junction bases not matched to a gene: 7. CDR1 SGHVS and CDR2 FQNEAQ come from the germline V gene. This CDR3 comprises 16 residues. The CDR3 sequence: CASSSWGGRNTGELFF. The CDR3 DNA reads TGTGCCAGCAGCTCCTGGGGGGGTCGAAACACCGGGGAGCTGTTTTTT.

The rearrangement links TRBV6-5 to TRBJ2-2, with D hard to call. The CDR3 is made up of 15 amino acids. V was trimmed by 0 bases and J by 5 bases, leaving 10 bases between them. Per germline, CDR1 MNHEY and CDR2 SVGAGI. The CDR3 sequence is CASSYSLQLTGELFF. Here the CDR3 DNA reads TGTGCCAGCAGTTACTCACTGCAACTTACCGGGGAGCTGTTTTTT.

The rearrangement uses TRBV28 and TRBJ1-4; possible D gene TRBD1, 6 bases. Trimming removed 6 bases at V and 8 bases at J, with 22 bases between. Germline V CDR1 and CDR2: MDHEN, SYDVKM. This CDR3 has 16 residues. The CDR3 sequence is CASSTSQAGAREKLFF. Here the CDR3 DNA reads TGTGCCAGCAGCACAAGCCAGGCAGGGGCAAGAGAAAAACTGTTTTTT.

The chain combines TRBV28 with TRBJ2-4, with D perhaps TRBD1 (6 bases). V lost 2 bases, J lost 0 bases, and 14 bases lay in between. In germline, CDR1 is MDHEN, CDR2 SYDVKM. The CDR3 has 17 residues. CDR3 sequence (DNA): TGTGCCAGCAGTTTAGGGGCAGGGGCCCTAGCCAAAAACATTCAGTACTTC. Its protein is CASSLGAGALAKNIQYF.